This is a list of T cell receptor beta chains from one sample in a study of neurological immune-mediated disorders. A single record per CDR3 protein comes from TCRdb applying MiXCR to the 5' RACE reads. The data show about 19,000 distinct CDR3 sequences, with approximately 6.8% seen just once and around 17% held by the top ten. Sequencing input: CD8+ T cells from blood. Every receptor here comes from a woman aged 25-40 years with HTLV-1-associated myelopathy (HAM/TSP). Each CDR3 is given with its conserved first and last residue. The order of the fields is J gene, clone size, V gene, D gene, CDR3 DNA, CDR3 protein. A D gene is named only where the DNA matches it firmly. Only part of the rows carry a size: once, few, many, or a class if the clone is expanded.

>TRBJ2-7|many|TRBV4-1|.
TGCGCCAGCAGCCAAGGATACCCCAGTCGTTACGAGCAGTACTTC
CASSQGYPSRYEQYF
>TRBJ2-2|many|TRBV10-3|.
TGTGCCGGGCGAAATGATACGCGGGGAAGATCCGGGGAGCTGTTTTTT
CAGRNDTRGRSGELFF
>TRBJ2-7|many|TRBV20-1|TRBD2
TGCAGTGCTAGAGATCGCTCACTAGCGGTTTCCTACGAGCAGTACTTC
CSARDRSLAVSYEQYF
>TRBJ2-4|.|TRBV30|.
TGTGCCTGGAGTTCCCAGGGGAGGAAGGCCAAAAACATTCAGTACTTC
CAWSSQGRKAKNIQYF
>TRBJ2-1|many|TRBV20-1|.
TGCAGTGCCCGGAGGGGGGGCAATGAGCAGTTCTTC
CSARRGGNEQFF
>TRBJ1-5|few|TRBV13|.
TGTGCCAGCAGCCTCGGGACGGGGAATCAGCCCCAGCATTTT
CASSLGTGNQPQHF
>TRBJ2-1|.|TRBV12-3/TRBV12-4|.
TGTGTCAGCAGCAGGGGACCGGATGAGCAGTTCTTC
CVSSRGPDEQFF
>TRBJ2-7|many|TRBV9|.
TGTGCCAGCAGCGTAGGGTCTGACAGGAACTCCTACGAGCAGTACTTC
CASSVGSDRNSYEQYF
>TRBJ2-4|many|TRBV11-2|.
TGTGCCAGCAGCGGACAGAAAGACATTCAGTACTTC
CASSGQKDIQYF
>TRBJ1-6|many|TRBV5-1|TRBD1
TGCGCCAGCAGCCCGGGACAGGGGGCGAGTTCACCCCTCCACTTT
CASSPGQGASSPLHF
>TRBJ1-6|many|TRBV4-1|.
TGCGCCAGCAGCCACGGGACGGGCTATAATTCACCCCTCCACTTT
CASSHGTGYNSPLHF
>TRBJ1-2|many|TRBV20-1|.
TGCAGTGCTAGAGATTGGGCCCAGACCTATGGCTACACCTTC
CSARDWAQTYGYTF
>TRBJ2-3|many|TRBV6-2/TRBV6-3|.
TGTGCCAGCAGTTACCGGACAGATACGCAGTATTTT
CASSYRTDTQYF
>TRBJ2-1|many|TRBV12-3/TRBV12-4|TRBD1
TGTGCCAGCACCCTTGACAGGGCAAGCTACAATGAGCAGTTCTTC
CASTLDRASYNEQFF
>TRBJ2-1|many|TRBV11-2|.
TGTGCCAGCGTGACTGGACGGTCTTCCTACAATGAGCAGTTCTTC
CASVTGRSSYNEQFF
>TRBJ1-1|many|TRBV20-1|.
TGCAGTGCTGTATCAGCTTTCTTT
CSAVSAFF
>TRBJ2-4|many|TRBV6-6|.
TGTGCCAGCAGTTTTCCAGGGTCGGTGCGCCAAAACATTCAGTACTTC
CASSFPGSVRQNIQYF
>TRBJ2-2|medium-sized|TRBV20-1|TRBD1
TGCAGTGCTCGAACAGGGGGGTTCGACACCGGGGAGCTGTTTTTT
CSARTGGFDTGELFF
>TRBJ2-3|many|TRBV12-3/TRBV12-4|.
TGTGCCAGCAGACCAGGGGGCGGGGGGGATACGCAGTATTTT
CASRPGGGGDTQYF
>TRBJ2-1|medium-sized|TRBV20-1|TRBD2
TGCAGTGCTCACACCTTAAGCGGGGGGGCCGGCCATGAGCAGTTCTTC
CSAHTLSGGAGHEQFF
>TRBJ2-7|many|TRBV4-1|.
TGCGCCAGCAGCCACGGACTCTCTTACGAGCAGTACTTC
CASSHGLSYEQYF
>TRBJ2-2|many|TRBV7-2|.
TGTGCCAGCAGCTTAGGGGGGTCCGGGGAGCTGTTTTTT
CASSLGGSGELFF
>TRBJ2-7|medium-sized|TRBV13|.
TGTGCCAGCAGCAAGGACAGCTACGAGCAGTACTTC
CASSKDSYEQYF
>TRBJ2-7|.|TRBV20-1|.
TGCAGTGCTAGCCCTCTCTGCACTTACGAGCAGTACTTC
CSASPLCTYEQYF
>TRBJ2-7|many|TRBV3-1|TRBD2
TGTGCCAGCAGCCAAGATGACGCGGGGGGGCCTTACTACGAGCAGTACTTC
CASSQDDAGGPYYEQYF
>TRBJ2-2|many|TRBV2|TRBD1
TGTGCCAGCAGGCAGGGACAGGGGGCATCCGGGGAGCTGTTTTTT
CASRQGQGASGELFF
>TRBJ1-2|many|TRBV10-3|TRBD1
TGTGCCATCAGTGACCAACCGGGACAGGGAAAAACTAACTATGGCTACACCTTC
CAISDQPGQGKTNYGYTF
>TRBJ2-1|many|TRBV5-6|TRBD2
TGTGCCAGCAGCTTGGCCTATGGCGGGGGGGACAATGAGCAGTTCTTC
CASSLAYGGGDNEQFF
>TRBJ1-1|many|TRBV6-1|.
TGTGCCAGCAGTGATGGCGGGGGAAACACTGAAGCTTTCTTT
CASSDGGGNTEAFF
>TRBJ2-7|many|TRBV29-1|.
TGCAGCGTTGAAGGGACAGACAGTTACGAGCAGTACTTC
CSVEGTDSYEQYF
>TRBJ2-2|.|TRBV29-1|.
TGCAGCGTTGTCGCTGTGACCGTGGAGCAGTTTTTT
CSVVAVTVEQFF
>TRBJ2-3|many|TRBV5-1|.
TGCGCCAGCAGCTGGAGCACAGATACGCAGTATTTT
CASSWSTDTQYF
>TRBJ1-1|many|TRBV30|TRBD1
TGTGCCTGGAGCTCGTACAGGGGTGAAGCTTTCTTT
CAWSSYRGEAFF
>TRBJ2-7|many|TRBV20-1|TRBD1
TGCAGTGCTAGGGAGGCAGGGGGAGTCTACGAGCAGTACTTC
CSAREAGGVYEQYF
>TRBJ2-7|many|TRBV7-2|.
TGTGCCAGCAGCTTTGGGACCACCTACGAGCAGTACTTC
CASSFGTTYEQYF
>TRBJ1-1|many|TRBV4-2|.
TGTGCCAGCAGCCAATACGACAGGAACACTGAAGCTTTCTTT
CASSQYDRNTEAFF
>TRBJ2-1|many|TRBV5-1|.
TGCGCCAGCAGCTTTAGGGGTGGTCTCTACAATGAGCAGTTCTTC
CASSFRGGLYNEQFF
>TRBJ2-7|many|TRBV4-1|.
TGCGCCAGCAGCCAAGATGACTGGATTACCTACGAGCAGTACTTC
CASSQDDWITYEQYF
>TRBJ2-1|many|TRBV3-1|.
TGTGCCAGCAGCCAAGATAATTGGAATGAGCAGTTCTTC
CASSQDNWNEQFF
>TRBJ2-7|many|TRBV3-1|.
TGTGCCAGCAGCCAAGGACGGAGCTACGAGCAGTACTTC
CASSQGRSYEQYF
>TRBJ1-2|medium-sized|TRBV5-1|.
TGCGCCAGCAGCATCGGGGTCGGGGGAAGCGGCTATGGCTACACCTTC
CASSIGVGGSGYGYTF
>TRBJ1-4|many|TRBV7-8|TRBD1
TGTGCCAGCAGCGTAGGCGGACAGGGGCGGACTAATGAAAAACTGTTTTTT
CASSVGGQGRTNEKLFF